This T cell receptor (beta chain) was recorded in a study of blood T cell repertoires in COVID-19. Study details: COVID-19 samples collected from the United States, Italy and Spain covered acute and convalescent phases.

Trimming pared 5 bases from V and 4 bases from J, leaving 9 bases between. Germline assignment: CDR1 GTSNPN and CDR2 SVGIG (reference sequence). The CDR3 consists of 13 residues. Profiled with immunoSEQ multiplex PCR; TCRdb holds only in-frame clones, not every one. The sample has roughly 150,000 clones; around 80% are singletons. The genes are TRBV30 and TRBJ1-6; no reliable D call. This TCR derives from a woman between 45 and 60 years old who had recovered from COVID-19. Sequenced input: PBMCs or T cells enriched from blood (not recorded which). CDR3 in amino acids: CAWATDYNSPLHF. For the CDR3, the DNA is TGTGCCTGGGCTACTGATTATAATTCACCCCTCCACTTT.